The next 30 T cell receptor beta chains were all read from a single sample in a study of T-cell reconstitution after alpha-beta-depleted transplantation in children. Unique molecular identifiers were built into the TCRbeta library. Via MiXCR, TCRdb re-called the PCR reads, giving one row per CDR3 protein. Of about 360,000 distinct CDR3 sequences in the sample, roughly 15% were seen once. The specimen comprised PBMCs, sampled from the stem cell graft. The receptors were gathered from a human donor who donated a stem cell graft to a child with Fanconi anemia.

This clonotype was observed a handful of times. This chain uses TRBV21-1 with TRBJ1-5; the table names TRBD1, a call not compared with the DNA. TRBV21-1 is reported as a pseudogene. CDR3 length equals 15 residues. CDR3 amino acids: CASRQVTGRKQPQHF. The CDR3 nucleotides read TGTGCCAGCAGACAGGTGACAGGAAGAAAACAGCCCCAGCATTTT.

The V call is TRBV20-1, the J call TRBJ1-2; 7 nucleotides line up with TRBD1. V shed 5 bases, J shed 4 bases, and the junction held 7 bases outside the gene matches. CDR1 is DFQATT, CDR2 SNEGSKA, per germline (reference sequence). The CDR3 totals 13 residues. CDR3 loop: CSARDSTLYGYTF. DNA for the CDR3: TGCAGTGCTCGGGACAGCACTCTCTATGGCTACACCTTC.

The rearrangement uses TRBV6-2 or TRBV6-3 and TRBJ1-2, with 9 bases lining up with TRBD1. Trimming at V came to 4 bases and at J to 5 bases, leaving 5 bases not matched to a gene. CDR3 length: 14 amino acids. Germline values: CDR1 MNHEY, CDR2 SVGEGT. The DNA for the CDR3 is TGTGCCAGCAGTTCACAGGGGGCGAATTATGGCTACACCTTC. The encoded protein is CASSSQGANYGYTF.

There are a few counts of this clonotype. The junction and the germline gene differ at one end; a read error may be behind it. This rearrangement joins TRBV5-6 to TRBJ2-7; possibly TRBD1 or TRBD2 for D (5 bases each). Germline V gene data show CDR1 as SGHDT and CDR2 as YYEEEE. This CDR3 is 15 amino acids long. The CDR3 sequence: CASRLGAGMTYEQYF. For the CDR3, the DNA is TGTGCCAGCCGCTTGGGAGCAGGGATGACCTACGAGCAGTACTTC. Full variable domain (remainder filled in from reference TRBV5-6 and TRBJ2-7): DAGVTQSPTHLIKTRGQQVTLRCSPKSGHDTVSWYQQALGQGPQFIFQYYEEEERQRGNFPDRFSGHQFPNYSSELNVNALLLGDSALYLCASRLGAGMTYEQYFGPGTRLTVT.

This clonotype was found a few times. The chain is built from TRBV12-3 or TRBV12-4 and TRBJ2-1, with 9 bases that match TRBD1. The CDR3 has 13 amino acids. With 7 bases clipped from V and 3 bases from J, the junction kept 1 base outside the gene matches. The CDR3 here is CASNRGLYNEQFF. DNA of the CDR3: TGTGCCAGCAACAGGGGGCTCTACAATGAGCAGTTCTTC.

This chain uses TRBV12-5 with TRBJ1-5, with no clear D. Germline V gene sequence: CDR1 LGHNT, CDR2 FRNRAP. V was trimmed by 3 bases and J by 5 bases, leaving 8 bases between them. This CDR3 contains 13 residues. As DNA, the CDR3 is TGTGCTAGTGGTTTCTCTCTGGATCAGCCCCAGCATTTT. Protein: CASGFSLDQPQHF.

The chain uses TRBV5-1 and TRBJ1-1; no firm D call. This CDR3 has 13 residues. Trimming stripped 5 bases from V and 3 bases from J, with 11 bases between. Per the germline V gene, CDR1 is SGHRS and CDR2 is YFSETQ. The CDR3 nucleotides read TGCGCCAGCAGAAAACAAACCGACACTGAAGCTTTCTTT. This sequence encodes CASRKQTDTEAFF.

The chain couples TRBV2 to TRBJ2-1; D call uncertain. The germline CDR1 and CDR2 sequences are SNHLY and FYNNEI. The germline V and J ends were trimmed by 1 base and 6 bases, with 10 bases remaining between them. The CDR3 length is 14 residues. CDR3 sequence reads: CASSEEAGSNEQFF. The CDR3 DNA follows: TGTGCCAGCAGTGAAGAGGCTGGGTCCAATGAGCAGTTCTTC.

The table lists this clonotype with a few counts. V and J are TRBV5-1 and TRBJ2-2, with D tentatively TRBD2 (6 bases). The CDR3 covers 16 residues. Germline-derived CDR1 and CDR2 are SGHRS and YFSETQ. The ends were cut back, 4 bases at V and 4 bases at J, with 17 bases in the middle. The CDR3 nucleotides read TGCGCCAGCAGCCCCCACCGGGACTTCAGCACCGGGGAGCTGTTTTTT. Translating it yields CASSPHRDFSTGELFF.

This sequence joins TRBV5-1 and TRBJ1-2; 9 bases align to TRBD1. V shed 5 bases, J shed 8 bases, and the junction held 13 bases outside the gene matches. This CDR3 spans 15 amino acids. CDR1 and CDR2 (germline): SGHRS, YFSETQ. The CDR3 nucleotides read TGCGCCAGCAGTTTCGGGACAGGGTTTTATGGGGGCTACACCTTC. Residues: CASSFGTGFYGGYTF.

The table lists this clonotype with a few counts. The chain joins TRBV6-1 to TRBJ1-1; D may be TRBD1 (6 bases). The CDR3 contains 14 residues. Per the germline V gene, CDR1 is MNHNS and CDR2 is SASEGT. The V and J ends lost 6 bases and 0 bases respectively, with 11 bases between them. CDR3 nucleotide sequence: TGTGCCAGCAGACAGGGTACTATGAACACTGAAGCTTTCTTT. This sequence encodes CASRQGTMNTEAFF.

V usage is TRBV3-1 and J usage is TRBJ1-5; D gene ambiguous. Germline loops: CDR1 LGHDT, CDR2 YNNKEL (reference sequence). Trimming stripped 0 bases from V and 3 bases from J, with 9 bases between. The CDR3 spans 15 residues. Written as DNA, the CDR3 is TGTGCCAGCAGCCAAGATCGCCGATTCAATCAGCCCCAGCATTTT. Amino acids: CASSQDRRFNQPQHF.

In its sample, this clonotype was seen a few times. The CDR3 DNA sequence: TGTGCCAGCAGTTTCGGTTCCCTTTCTATGGATTCACCCCTCCACTTT. Translated, it gives CASSFGSLSMDSPLHF. The gene calls are TRBV12-3 or TRBV12-4 and TRBJ1-6, with D unresolved. The CDR3 has 16 residues. Trimming cost V 3 bases and J 8 bases, with 17 bases left between them.

The chain combines TRBV20-1 with TRBJ2-6, with D perhaps being TRBD1 or TRBD2 (7 bases each). This CDR3 region has 15 residues. With 5 bases removed from V and 2 bases from J, the gap between germline ends came to 13 bases. The germline gives CDR1 DFQATT, CDR2 SNEGSKA (reference sequence). The DNA of the CDR3 is TGCAGTGCTCTACAGGGGACTACTGGGGCCAACGTCCTGACTTTC. Amino acids: CSALQGTTGANVLTF.

This rearrangement joins TRBV9 to TRBJ2-2; D unresolved. The germline V gene encodes CDR1 SGDLS and CDR2 YYNGEE. The V and J ends lost 4 bases and 2 bases respectively, with 12 bases between them. This CDR3 is built from 15 residues. The CDR3 here is CASSYLSTNTGELFF. In DNA form, the CDR3 reads TGTGCCAGCAGCTACCTATCAACCAACACCGGGGAGCTGTTTTTT.

This clonotype was seen many times. The chain is built from TRBV10-3 and TRBJ1-2; the D gene is possibly TRBD1 (6 bases). Trimming removed 0 bases from V and 5 bases from J, with 10 bases in between. This CDR3 spans 14 amino acids. The germline V gene has CDR1 ENHRY and CDR2 SYGVKD. DNA of the CDR3: TGTGCCATCAGTGAGTCACAGGGCCTGTATGGCTACACCTTC. It translates to CAISESQGLYGYTF.

The J gene is TRBJ2-3, the V gene TRBV29-1; D unresolved. The V gene's germline CDR1 is SQVTM and CDR2 ANQGSEA. Trimming removed 5 bases from V and 2 bases from J, with 5 bases in between. The CDR3 has 11 residues. CDR3 nucleotide sequence: TGCAGCGTTTCCCTCACAGATACGCAGTATTTT. Translating it yields CSVSLTDTQYF.

The chain employs TRBV14 and TRBJ2-4; weak D call: TRBD2 (5 bases). The V gene lost 0 bases and the J gene lost 9 bases, with 9 bases spanning the gap. There are 13 residues in the CDR3. Germline V lookup: CDR1 SGHDN, CDR2 FVKESK. CDR3 region: CASSQEAGSIQYF. The CDR3 bases are TGTGCCAGCAGCCAAGAGGCTGGGAGCATTCAGTACTTC.

The rearrangement joins TRBV20-1 to TRBJ1-6, with TRBD1 as a possible D gene (5 bases). The germline gives CDR1 DFQATT, CDR2 SNEGSKA (reference sequence). V was clipped by 2 bases and J by 7 bases, with 9 bases between them. The CDR3 length is 13 residues. Written as DNA, the CDR3 is TGCAGTGCTAGACAGGGTTTCAATTCACCCCTCCACTTT. Its translation: CSARQGFNSPLHF.

This rearrangement joins TRBV4-2 to TRBJ1-6, with 10 bases fitting TRBD1. CDR3 length: 15 residues. Germline CDR1 and CDR2: LGHNA and YNFKEQ. V was pared by 3 bases and J by 9 bases, with 5 bases of the junction left unmatched. The CDR3, as DNA: TGTGCCAGCAGCCAGGCCGGGACAGGGGTTTCACCCCTCCACTTT. Protein: CASSQAGTGVSPLHF.

The chain employs TRBV7-9 and TRBJ2-7; no definite D call. The ends were cut back, 4 bases at V and 5 bases at J, with 9 bases in the middle. Germline loops: CDR1 SEHNR, CDR2 FQNEAQ (reference sequence). CDR3 length equals 12 residues. The CDR3 sequence: CASSSPIDEQYF. The CDR3 nucleotides are TGTGCCAGCAGCTCCCCTATTGACGAGCAGTACTTC.

The chain joins TRBV7-9 to TRBJ2-7; 7 nucleotides match TRBD1. The germline V gene has CDR1 SEHNR and CDR2 FQNEAQ (reference sequence). Trimming removed 3 bases from V and 6 bases from J; junction bases left unmatched: 5. The CDR3 is 13 amino acids. The CDR3 sequence: CASSFTGVSEQYV. CDR3 nucleotides: TGTGCCAGCAGCTTTACAGGGGTAAGCGAGCAGTACGTC.

This sequence joins TRBV18 and TRBJ1-4, with TRBD1 identical over 7 bases. This CDR3 is built from 18 residues. Trimming cost V 3 bases and J 6 bases; bases outside gene matches: 16. Germline CDR1 is KGHSH and CDR2 is LQKENI. CDR3 nucleotides: TGTGCCAGCTCACCGAGGGCCAGGGGGGGCCTGGTTGATGAAAAACTGTTTTTT. Encoded protein: CASSPRARGGLVDEKLFF.

This clonotype has just a few counts. The V gene is TRBV2, the J gene TRBJ1-1, with D uncertain. The CDR3 runs 14 residues. CDR1 is SNHLY and CDR2 is FYNNEI in the germline V gene. V lost 4 bases to trimming and J lost 3 bases, with 12 bases between them. CDR3 bases: TGTGCCAGCAGTGGATACGGGAGAGACACTGAAGCTTTCTTT. Residues: CASSGYGRDTEAFF.

The rearrangement uses TRBV4-3 and TRBJ1-2; 9 bases map to TRBD1. The CDR3 runs 14 residues. Germline CDR1 LGHNA, CDR2 YSLEER. V was pared by 5 bases and J by 6 bases, with 7 bases of the junction left unmatched. The DNA of the CDR3 is TGCGCCAGCAGCTTCCGGGACAGGGTACATGGCTACACCTTC. Encoded protein: CASSFRDRVHGYTF.

This clonotype was detected ten times or more. The rearrangement links TRBV24-1 to TRBJ2-1, with 10 bases that match TRBD2. V dropped 4 bases and J dropped 2; count of bases not matched to a gene: 4. The CDR3 runs to 16 residues. Germline CDR1 KGHDR, CDR2 SFDVKD. CDR3 protein: CATSDSGGAPYNEQFF. The CDR3 DNA reads TGTGCCACCAGTGACAGCGGGGGGGCCCCCTACAATGAGCAGTTCTTC.

Note on this clonotype: A single base separates this from a much larger clone, so it may be a read error. This CDR3 is missing its conserved last phenylalanine or tryptophan, likely due to a read error. The chain recombines TRBV12-3 or TRBV12-4 with TRBJ1-3; D not resolved. The V and J ends lost 2 bases and 0 bases respectively, with 8 bases between them. The CDR3 has 15 amino acids. CDR3 sequence: CASSLSMSSGNTIYL. The CDR3 coding sequence is TGTGCCAGCAGTTTAAGTATGTCCTCTGGAAACACCATATATTTA.

Only a few counts were recorded for this clonotype. The rearrangement uses TRBV12-3 or TRBV12-4 and TRBJ1-2; 12 bases line up with TRBD1. Unmatched junction bases numbered 4, after V lost 5 bases and J lost 6 bases. CDR3 length: 14 amino acids. The CDR3: CASSPRDRGHGYTF. The CDR3 region has the DNA TGTGCCAGCAGTCCCCGGGACAGGGGGCATGGCTACACCTTC.

This clonotype was counted ten times or more. This chain joins TRBV10-3 and TRBJ1-1; D remains unclear. V lost 3 bases to trimming and J lost 1 base, with 9 bases between them. The germline V gene has CDR1 ENHRY and CDR2 SYGVKD. The CDR3 length is 14 residues. CDR3 in amino acids: CAISDGGWNTEAFF. DNA for the CDR3: TGTGCCATCAGTGATGGCGGCTGGAACACTGAAGCTTTCTTT.

The chain combines TRBV12-3 or TRBV12-4 with TRBJ2-1, with TRBD1 matching 8 bases. The CDR3 is 16 residues long. Germline trimming cut 5 bases from V and 4 bases from J; bases unmatched to any gene: 10. CDR3 in DNA: TGTGCCAGCAGTCCTACCGGGACAGGTTATTACAATGAGCAGTTCTTC. It specifies CASSPTGTGYYNEQFF.